This T cell receptor beta chain derives from a study of shared clonotypes between healthy human individuals. Whole-study context: CD4 naive and memory got three plates each, CD8 naive two, CD8 memory one. The study's findings and limits: Sampling involved blood alone; tissue repertoires likely differ. Memory subsets generally showed smaller estimated richness than naive subsets did.

CD45RO-negative, CCR7-selected cells formed the naive CD8 fraction, which excluded terminally differentiated effector memory CD45RA+ cells. The study drew all its donors from Caucasian adults living in Nashville, Tennessee. Turning to this clone: Its target is not known.

The repertoire was sequenced with immunoSEQ multiplex PCR; TCRdb's copy has only in-frame clones and lacks some. The sample lists about 590,000 clones, roughly 95% occurring once. The trim removed 1 base at V and 2 bases at J, leaving 7 bases unmatched. Germline CDR1 reads LNHDA; CDR2 reads SQIVND (reference sequence). The CDR3 loop spans 16 amino acids. This sequence joins TRBV19 and TRBJ2-7; 8 bases map to TRBD2. The TCR sequence derives from a woman aged 30 to 39 in good health. What was sequenced was naive CD8+ T cells sorted from blood. DNA of the CDR3: TGTGCCAGTAGTATAGGGGTTAGCGGGACCACCTACGAGCAGTACTTC. Residues: CASSIGVSGTTYEQYF.